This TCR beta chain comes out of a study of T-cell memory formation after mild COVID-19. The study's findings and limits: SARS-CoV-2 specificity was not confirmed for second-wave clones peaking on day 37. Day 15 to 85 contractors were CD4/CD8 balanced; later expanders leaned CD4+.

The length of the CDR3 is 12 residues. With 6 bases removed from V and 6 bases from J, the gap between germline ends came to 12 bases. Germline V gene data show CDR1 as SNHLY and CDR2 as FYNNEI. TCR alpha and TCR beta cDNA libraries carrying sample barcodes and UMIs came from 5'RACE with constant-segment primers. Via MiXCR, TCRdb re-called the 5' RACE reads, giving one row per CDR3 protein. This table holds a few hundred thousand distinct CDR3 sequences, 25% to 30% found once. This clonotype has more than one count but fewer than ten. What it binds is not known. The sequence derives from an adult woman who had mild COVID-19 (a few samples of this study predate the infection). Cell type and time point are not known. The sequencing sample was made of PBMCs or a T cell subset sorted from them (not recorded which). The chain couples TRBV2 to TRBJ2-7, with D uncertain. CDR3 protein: CASRARTLEQYF. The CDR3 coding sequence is TGTGCCAGCAGAGCCCGGACCCTCGAGCAGTACTTC.